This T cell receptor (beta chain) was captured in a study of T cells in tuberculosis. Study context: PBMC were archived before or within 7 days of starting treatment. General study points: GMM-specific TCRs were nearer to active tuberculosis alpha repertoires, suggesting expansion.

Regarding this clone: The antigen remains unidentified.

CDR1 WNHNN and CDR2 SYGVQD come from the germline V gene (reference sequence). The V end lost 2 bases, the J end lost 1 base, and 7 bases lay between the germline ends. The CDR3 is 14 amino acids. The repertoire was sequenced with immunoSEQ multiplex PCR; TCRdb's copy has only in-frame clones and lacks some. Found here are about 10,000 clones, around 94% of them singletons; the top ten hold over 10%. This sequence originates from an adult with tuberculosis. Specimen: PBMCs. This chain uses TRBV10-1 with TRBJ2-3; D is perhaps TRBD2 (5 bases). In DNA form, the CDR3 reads TGCGCCAGCAGTGAGGTGGGAGGCACAGATACGCAGTATTTT. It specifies CASSEVGGTDTQYF.